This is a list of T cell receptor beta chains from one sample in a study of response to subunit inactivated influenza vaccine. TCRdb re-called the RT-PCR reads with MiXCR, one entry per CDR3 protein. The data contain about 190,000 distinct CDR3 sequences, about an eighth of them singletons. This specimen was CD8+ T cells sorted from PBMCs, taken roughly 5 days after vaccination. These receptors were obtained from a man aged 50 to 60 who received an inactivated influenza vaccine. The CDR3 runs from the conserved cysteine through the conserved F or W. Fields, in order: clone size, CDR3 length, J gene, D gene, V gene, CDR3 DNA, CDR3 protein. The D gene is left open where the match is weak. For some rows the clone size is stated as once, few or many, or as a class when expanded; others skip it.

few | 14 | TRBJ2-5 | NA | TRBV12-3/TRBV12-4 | TGTGCCAGCAGTTTAAAACTAGAACAAGAGACCCAGTACTTC | CASSLKLEQETQYF
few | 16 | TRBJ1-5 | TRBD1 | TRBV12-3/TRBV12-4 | TGTGCCAGCAGCTCGACAGGGCCTTCACTCAATCAGCCCCAGCATTTT | CASSSTGPSLNQPQHF
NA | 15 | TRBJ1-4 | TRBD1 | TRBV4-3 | TGCGCCAGCAGCCAAGTAACAGGGGATCCTGAAAAACTGTTTTTT | CASSQVTGDPEKLFF
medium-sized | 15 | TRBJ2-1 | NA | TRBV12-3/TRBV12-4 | TGTGCCAGCAGTTTTAGAGGTGGCACACGGGGAGAGCAGTTCTTC | CASSFRGGTRGEQFF
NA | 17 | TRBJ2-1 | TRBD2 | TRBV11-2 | TGTGCCAGCAGCTTAAATGGGTACTGGGCTAGCGGGAGTGAGCAGTTCTTC | CASSLNGYWASGSEQFF
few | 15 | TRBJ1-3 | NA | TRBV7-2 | TGTGCCAGCAGCATAGACAGAGGCTCTGGAAACACCATATATTTT | CASSIDRGSGNTIYF
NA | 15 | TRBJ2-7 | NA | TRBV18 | TGTGCCAGCTCAGCTTGGGACACCCGCTCCTACGAGCAGTACTTC | CASSAWDTRSYEQYF
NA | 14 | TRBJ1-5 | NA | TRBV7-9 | TGTGCCAGCAGCCCTCAGGGTTACAATCAGCCCCAGCATTTT | CASSPQGYNQPQHF
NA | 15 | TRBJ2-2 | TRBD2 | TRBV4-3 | TGCGCCAGCAGGGCGGGAGTACTGTTTGCCGGGGAGCTGTTTTTT | CASRAGVLFAGELFF
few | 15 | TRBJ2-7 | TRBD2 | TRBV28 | TGTGCCAGCAGATCCCTGGGACTAGCGGGGTACGAGCAGTACTTC | CASRSLGLAGYEQYF
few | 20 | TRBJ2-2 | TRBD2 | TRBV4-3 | TGCGCCAGCAGCTTAGGGACTAGCGGGGGGGTAAAACAGAACACCGGGGAGCTGTTTTTT | CASSLGTSGGVKQNTGELFF
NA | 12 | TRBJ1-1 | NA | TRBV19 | TGTGCCAGTAGTGGACAAATACCTGAAGCTTTCTTT | CASSGQIPEAFF
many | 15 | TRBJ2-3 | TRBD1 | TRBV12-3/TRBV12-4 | TGTGCCAGCAGTTTAAGGGACAGGGTTACAGATACGCAGTATTTT | CASSLRDRVTDTQYF
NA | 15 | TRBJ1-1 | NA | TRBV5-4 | TGTGCCAGCAGCGCGCCTGGGGAGGTGAACACTGAAGCTTTCTTT | CASSAPGEVNTEAFF
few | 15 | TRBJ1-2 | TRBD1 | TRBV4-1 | TGCGCCAGCAGCCAATCGACAGGGGGCGACTATGGCTACACCTTC | CASSQSTGGDYGYTF
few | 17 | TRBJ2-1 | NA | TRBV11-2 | TGTGCCAGCAGCTTAGATCTGGGGAGGGGGGGCTACAATGAGCAGTTCTTC | CASSLDLGRGGYNEQFF
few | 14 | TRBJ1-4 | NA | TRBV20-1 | TGCAGTGCTAGAGATGGGGGGGAGAATGAAAAACTGTTTTTT | CSARDGGENEKLFF
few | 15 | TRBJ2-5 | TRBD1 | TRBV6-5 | TGTGCCAGCAGTTACTCGACAGGGGTGATGGAGACCCAGTACTTC | CASSYSTGVMETQYF
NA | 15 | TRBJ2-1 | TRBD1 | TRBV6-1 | TGTGCCAGCAGCTCCGGGACAGGAGACTACAATGAGCAGTTCTTC | CASSSGTGDYNEQFF
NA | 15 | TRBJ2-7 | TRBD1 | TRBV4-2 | TGTGCCAGCAGCCAAGGGGGACAGGGTCCTTACGAGCAGTACTTC | CASSQGGQGPYEQYF
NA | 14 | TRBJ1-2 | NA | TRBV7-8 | TGTGCCAGCAGCGGGACGGCAGACAACTATGGCTACACCTTC | CASSGTADNYGYTF
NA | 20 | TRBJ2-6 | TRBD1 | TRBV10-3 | TGTGCCATCAGTGACCCAAGCGTCTGGCAGGGGGCGAGTGGGGCCAACGTCCTGACTTTC | CAISDPSVWQGASGANVLTF
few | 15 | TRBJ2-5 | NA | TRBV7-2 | TGTGCCAGCAGCTTAGGAATACAGCTACAAGAGACCCAGTACTTC | CASSLGIQLQETQYF
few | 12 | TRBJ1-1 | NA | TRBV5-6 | TGTGCCAGCAGCTTGGCGAACACTGAAGCTTTCTTT | CASSLANTEAFF
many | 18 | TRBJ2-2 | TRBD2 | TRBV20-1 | TGCAGTGCTAGAAGCCGACTAGCGGGGGGGCTGAACACCGGGGAGCTGTTTTTT | CSARSRLAGGLNTGELFF
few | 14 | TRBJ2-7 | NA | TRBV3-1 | TGTGCCAGCAGCATCGGACGCCGCTCCTACGAGCAGTACTTC | CASSIGRRSYEQYF
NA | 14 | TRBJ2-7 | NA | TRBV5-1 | TGCGCCAGCAGCTTGGCGACATTCGGGTACGAGCAGTACTTC | CASSLATFGYEQYF
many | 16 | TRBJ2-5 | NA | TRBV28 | TGTGCCAGCAGTTTCCGGGACTTGGGGGCCCAAGAGACCCAGTACTTC | CASSFRDLGAQETQYF
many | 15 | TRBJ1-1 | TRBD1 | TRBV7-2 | TGTGCCAGCAGCTTCTCGGGACAGGGGACCACTGAAGCTTTCTTT | CASSFSGQGTTEAFF